This T cell receptor (beta chain) was observed in a study of T cells after yellow fever vaccination. It was through 5'RACE template switching that TCR cDNA was made, with a universal primer site and UMIs added. In TCRdb, the 5' RACE reads were re-called with MiXCR into one record per CDR3 protein. The sample yields 450,000 to 650,000 distinct CDR3 sequences, roughly 14% seen once. Study-level points and caveats: Faster peaking, at day 5 versus 15, marked a secondary response that was weaker. Overall, a small share of clonotypes was seen in both CD4 and CD8 compartments.

The table lists this clonotype with a few counts. Its antigen is as yet unknown. After removal of 7 bases from V and 0 bases from J, the junction contained 9 bases not matched to a gene. Germline CDR1 is LGHDT and CDR2 is YNNKEL (reference sequence). The CDR3 has 15 residues. The chain employs TRBV3-1 and TRBJ2-7, with 7 bases matching TRBD1. The TCR comes from a young man who received the YFV17D yellow fever vaccine. The sequences come from PBMCs, collected on the day of the yellow fever booster vaccination. The CDR3 loop reads CASTPGQVDSYEQYF. CDR3 bases: TGTGCCAGCACCCCCGGACAGGTCGACTCCTACGAGCAGTACTTC.